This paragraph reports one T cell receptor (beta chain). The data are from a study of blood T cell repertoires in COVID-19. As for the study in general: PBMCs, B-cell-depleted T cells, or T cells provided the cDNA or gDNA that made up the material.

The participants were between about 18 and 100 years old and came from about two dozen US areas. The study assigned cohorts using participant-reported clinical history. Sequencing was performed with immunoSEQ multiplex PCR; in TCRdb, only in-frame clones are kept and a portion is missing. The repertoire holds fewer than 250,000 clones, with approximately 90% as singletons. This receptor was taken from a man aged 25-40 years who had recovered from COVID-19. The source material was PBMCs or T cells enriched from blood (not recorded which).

CDR3 sequence (DNA): TGTGCCAGCAGTTTTTCTGCGGGTGGAAACACCATATATTTT. Protein sequence: CASSFSAGGNTIYF. V gene TRBV2 combines with J gene TRBJ1-3; D not resolved. Germline assignment: CDR1 SNHLY and CDR2 FYNNEI. Trimming left V 5 bases short and J 3 bases short, with 11 bases between. The CDR3 extends over 14 amino acids.